Listed below are T cell receptor beta chains from one sample, sequenced in a study of T cells after posttransplantation cyclophosphamide. Profiling relied on immunoSEQ multiplex PCR, and the TCRdb table lists in-frame clones only, not all of them. The repertoire holds over 20,000 clones, approximately 87% seen once, with 12% in the top ten. The starting material was PBMCs, obtained after allogeneic stem cell transplant with posttransplant cyclophosphamide. These receptors were collected from a female patient younger than 45 who received an allogeneic stem cell transplant from an unrelated donor, was CMV-positive, and had no GVHD. T cells may partly derive from the graft donor. Both conserved end residues are trimmed from each CDR3. Rows may omit the clone size; those that give it use once, few, many or a size class.

v_gene,abundance,j_gene,CDR3aa
TRBV29-1,.,TRBJ2-7,SVGLAGGSYEQY
TRBV28,.,TRBJ2-7,ASARTGDRVEDEQY
TRBV7-8,.,TRBJ2-1,ASSIQGTGAWNEQF
TRBV19,.,TRBJ1-6,ASSSGQADSPLH
TRBV5-6,.,TRBJ2-7,ASSLTDNEQY
TRBV2,.,TRBJ2-7,ASSYGQDGQY
TRBV28,.,TRBJ1-6,ASSFTGGLYNSPLH
TRBV6-5,once,TRBJ2-2,ASSYVDRGYSRELF
TRBV16,.,TRBJ1-2,ASSQLSQDRVYGYT
TRBV28,.,TRBJ2-3,ASTDPTRDTQY
TRBV9,.,TRBJ1-1,ASSDAARDTEAF
TRBV28,once,TRBJ2-7,ASRLGQGHYEQY
TRBV4-3,.,TRBJ2-3,ASSQPGLAQY
TRBV7-9,.,TRBJ1-2,ASSAGTSNT
TRBV6-1,.,TRBJ2-2,ASSGTVWGTGELF
TRBV9,.,TRBJ1-6,ASSVMGEANSPLH
TRBV18,.,TRBJ2-2,ASSARGQGAGGELF
TRBV11-3,.,TRBJ2-2,ASSLGTVTGELF
TRBV28,few,TRBJ1-2,ASSLSQGMGGGYT
TRBV7-3,.,TRBJ2-1,ASSQGSLGGLGYNEQF
TRBV27,.,TRBJ1-4,ASSLEGRGHEKLF
TRBV7-2,.,TRBJ2-1,ASSLEWGRYNEQF
TRBV7-9,few,TRBJ2-2,ASSLFRGTGELF
TRBV7-9,.,TRBJ1-3,ASSRDRGVKGNTIY
TRBV9,.,TRBJ2-5,ASSSTAGGLEAQY
TRBV4-1,.,TRBJ2-7,ASSHRRKGQGINEQY
TRBV7-9,.,TRBJ2-1,ASSFQGGFVYNEQF
TRBV29-1,.,TRBJ2-7,SVVWPGQNYEQY
TRBV9,few,TRBJ1-1,ASSVSGMNTEAF
TRBV5-8,.,TRBJ2-1,ASSLDGTSEISEQF
TRBV4-2,.,TRBJ1-4,ASSQYTGTGEEKLF
TRBV18,.,TRBJ1-1,ASSPFQGALNTEAF
TRBV9,.,TRBJ1-1,ASSVGARGRLDTEAF
TRBV10-3,once,TRBJ2-7,AISERDSQY
TRBV19,.,TRBJ2-3,ASKTSGGAIGTDTQY
TRBV6-1,.,TRBJ1-4,ASSRVVFEKLF
TRBV5-1,.,TRBJ1-4,ASSQEGGLTNEKLF
TRBV19,.,TRBJ1-5,ASTHRGTGREQPQH
TRBV7-9,.,TRBJ2-1,ASSLGGGGAGNEQF
TRBV7-8,.,TRBJ2-3,ASSLGLAGGSTDTQY
TRBV6-5,.,TRBJ1-1,ASREGFGNTEAF
TRBV5-1,.,TRBJ1-4,ASSLAGTGDEKLF
TRBV5-1,once,TRBJ1-1,ASSQGQATEAF
TRBV6-6,.,TRBJ1-2,ASSPDRSYGYT
TRBV5-1,few,TRBJ2-6,ASNGGNSGANVLT
TRBV4-1,.,TRBJ2-7,ASSHERGGTDEQY
TRBV9,.,TRBJ2-5,ASSVGAGGLETQY
TRBV6-1,.,TRBJ1-6,ASSEALGQGFSYNSPLH
TRBV28,.,TRBJ2-5,ASSLPGVPQETQY
TRBV10-3,.,TRBJ2-2,AIRTGDTGELF
TRBV6-1,.,TRBJ2-1,ASTIFSGGVGEQF
TRBV7-9,.,TRBJ1-1,ASSLTGDTEAF
TRBV9,.,TRBJ2-5,ASSATGWEETQY